This T cell receptor (beta chain) stems from a study of blood T cell repertoires in COVID-19. Study-level background: COVID-19 samples from acute and convalescent phases originated in the United States, Italy and Spain. PBMCs, B-cell-depleted T cells, or T cells provided the cDNA or gDNA that made up the material.

The CDR3 spans 12 residues. CDR1 is SGHAT, CDR2 FQNNGV, per germline. The ends were cut back, 7 bases at V and 5 bases at J, with 11 bases in the middle. Per the authors' pipeline: Nucleated cell number was recorded as an estimate derived from reference gene primer amplification. The method was immunoSEQ multiplex PCR; TCRdb's version includes in-frame clones alone and lacks a portion of them. That table is the source of V, J and clone size, and D and trimming were worked out from the DNA. Altogether 150,000 or so clones are present, about four fifths being singletons, with the ten largest covering approximately 16%.

The V and J genes are TRBV11-2 and TRBJ2-5; tentatively, D is TRBD2 (5 bases). The clonotype comes from a human donor with acute or convalescent COVID-19. The donor label of this sample is uncertain. Sequences were obtained from peripheral blood. CDR3 amino acids: CASTSGGETQYF. CDR3 coding DNA: TGTGCCAGCACGAGTGGCGGGGAGACCCAGTACTTC. The full variable domain, completed using reference TRBV11-2 and TRBJ2-5, is EAGVAQSPRYKIIEKRQSVAFWCNPISGHATLYWYQQILGQGPKLLIQFQNNGVVDDSQLPKDRFSAERLKGVDSTLKIQPAKLEDSAVYLCASTSGGETQYFGPGTRLLVL.